In this sample, the clone carrying this T cell receptor beta chain turned up many times. This sample stems from a study of regulatory T cells in long-lasting Graves disease. Relying on iRepertoire HTBI primers and Arm-PCR of CDR3 regions, the team built TCR beta libraries. Each CDR3 protein is one row after TCRdb ran MiXCR on the multiplex PCR reads. The table includes 400,000 to 500,000 distinct CDR3 sequences, 15% to 20% detected once. The CDR3 length is 15 residues. Per germline, CDR1 MDHEN and CDR2 SYDVKM. The V end was cut by 4 bases, the J end by 8 bases, with 17 bases between. Time point given: newly diagnosed GD, antithyroid drugs for less than 3 months. PBMC RNA served as the TCR library source. This same sample was also part of a study on T cells in Graves' hyperthyroidism and ophthalmopathy. That work states: If no ophthalmopathy progression occurred within 18 months, Graves' hyperthyroidism was stable. Exclusion of a patient resulted from uncontrolled infection, other autoimmune disease, pregnancy or lactation.

This TCR derives from a woman under 30 with Graves disease. This chain links TRBV28 with TRBJ1-4, with D possibly matching TRBD1 (5 bases). The starting material was peripheral blood mononuclear cells (PBMCs), obtained at new diagnosis, from a patient treated with antithyroid drugs. The CDR3 bases are TGTGCCAGCAGTTCCCGCCTCCAGGGAGGGGAAAAACTGTTTTTT. Protein product: CASSSRLQGGEKLFF.